This T cell receptor (beta chain) is drawn from a study of vaccination effects on CD4 cells after COVID-19. Study at large: Post-vaccine draws lagged the second dose by a median of 72 days.

A note on this clone: Its antigen is not known.

The CDR3 covers 13 residues. Germline CDR1 and CDR2: SGHRS and YFSETQ. Trimming took 0 bases from V and 2 from J, leaving 5 bases between them. Ahead of sequencing, the ViraFEST assay grew antigen-specific CD4+ T cells using viral peptide pools. Cells that had been cultured for less than eleven days were the source of isolated CD4+ T cells. The participants, recipients of two vaccine doses, got either BNT162b2 or mRNA-1273. Vaccinated participants had no history of SARS-CoV-2 infection and tested negative for nucleocapsid antibodies. The researchers cultured some 2.1 million PBMC per well with approximately 10 IU/ml IL-2 and about 10 ug/ml peptides. Half of the medium was exchanged for IL-2 medium on both days 3 and 7. Profiling relied on immunoSEQ multiplex PCR, and the TCRdb table lists in-frame clones only, not all of them. The table records about 50,000 clones, over 60% of them present only once.

The TCR sequence derives from a human donor who received a COVID-19 vaccine. The sample here was CD4+ T cells from PBMCs cultured with HCoV-OC43 spike peptides, taken after COVID-19 vaccination. The subset was: HCoV-OC43 spike overlapping peptide pool stimulation. This sequence joins TRBV5-1 and TRBJ1-2; no firm D call. The CDR3 reads CASSLVGNYGYTF. In DNA form, the CDR3 reads TGCGCCAGCAGCTTGGTAGGGAACTATGGCTACACCTTC.